Below are 23 T cell receptor beta chains sequenced from a single sample in a study of cytomegalovirus exposure and HLA in healthy donors. Assay: immunoSEQ multiplex PCR; the TCRdb copy retains only in-frame clones and omits some. This sample has about 64,000 clones; about 89% occur once, and the top ten carry about 1.5%. The sequenced sample consisted of PBMCs. These receptors all come from a young woman in good health and CMV-seronegative.

V gene TRBV6-4 combines with J gene TRBJ1-2; a possible D gene is TRBD1 (5 bases). The CDR3 totals 16 residues. CDR1 and CDR2 from the germline V gene are MRHNA and SNTAGT. Trimming took off 3 bases at V and 8 bases at J, with 22 bases between the two ends. The CDR3 here is CASSDTIIRQGRGYTF. For the CDR3, the DNA is TGTGCCAGCAGTGATACGATTATTCGGCAGGGAAGAGGCTACACCTTC.

The rearrangement joins TRBV5-6 to TRBJ1-1; D remains ambiguous. Trimming removed 0 bases at V and 8 bases at J, with 8 bases between. The CDR3 has 12 amino acids. Germline V CDR1 and CDR2: SGHDT, YYEEEE. For the CDR3, the DNA is TGTGCCAGCAGCTTGGGGGCCGGAGAAGCTTTCTTT. Its translation is CASSLGAGEAFF. Filled out from reference TRBV5-6 and TRBJ1-1, the complete variable domain reads DAGVTQSPTHLIKTRGQQVTLRCSPKSGHDTVSWYQQALGQGPQFIFQYYEEEERQRGNFPDRFSGHQFPNYSSELNVNALLLGDSALYLCASSLGAGEAFFGQGTRLTVV.

This clone was seen more than once but under ten times. The V gene is TRBV30, the J gene TRBJ1-2; 7 nucleotides match TRBD1. CDR3 length: 11 amino acids. The V gene end was trimmed by 5 bases and the J gene end by 8 bases; junction bases not matched to a gene: 5. Germline V gene lookup returns CDR1 GTSNPN and CDR2 SVGIG (reference sequence). For the CDR3, the DNA is TGTGCCTGGTACAGGGGTGACGGCTACACCTTC. This translates into CAWYRGDGYTF.

This clone has ten or more counts. The rearrangement joins TRBV7-2 to TRBJ2-7, with 12 bases matching TRBD2. The germline V gene encodes CDR1 SGHTA and CDR2 FQGNSA. The CDR3 is made up of 16 amino acids. J lost 6 bases, V lost 5 bases, and 11 bases had no gene match. Here the CDR3 DNA reads TGTGCCAGCAGCCCTCGACTAGCGGGAGCGACAGGCGAGCAGTACTTC. This encodes CASSPRLAGATGEQYF.

This clone showed up just once. This rearrangement joins TRBV27 to TRBJ2-3; perhaps TRBD2 as D (6 bases). Deletions cut 7 bases from V and 3 bases from J, with 17 bases between. The CDR3 contains 15 residues. Germline values: CDR1 MNHEY, CDR2 SMNVEV (reference sequence). The CDR3 reads CASINRGLGTDTQYF. CDR3 nucleotides: TGTGCCAGCATCAACCGGGGGTTAGGGACAGATACGCAGTATTTT.

In this sample, this clone turned up a few times. The chain recombines TRBV28 with TRBJ2-5; D is unresolved. CDR3 length equals 14 residues. The V gene's germline CDR1 is MDHEN and CDR2 SYDVKM. V was clipped by 6 bases and J by 5 bases, with 16 bases between them. In nucleotides, the CDR3 is TGTGCCAGCAGGAGACGTGTGGGCTGGGAGACCCAGTACTTC. Its translation is CASRRRVGWETQYF.

The CDR3 protein is CASSPRGETQYF. In DNA, the CDR3 is TGCGCCAGCAGCCCGCGGGGAGAGACCCAGTACTTC. The chain joins TRBV5-1 to TRBJ2-5; D is possibly TRBD2 (6 bases). This CDR3 is 12 amino acids long. V was trimmed by 4 bases and J by 4 bases, leaving 8 bases between them. Germline V gives CDR1 SGHRS, CDR2 YFSETQ. Together with reference TRBV5-1 and TRBJ2-5, the CDR3 gives the full variable domain: KAGVTQTPRYLIKTRGQQVTLSCSPISGHRSVSWYQQTPGQGLQFLFEYFSETQRNKGNFPGRFSGRQFSNSRSEMNVSTLELGDSALYLCASSPRGETQYFGPGTRLLVL.

The gene calls are TRBV5-4 and TRBJ2-2; D is undetermined. Trimming pared 3 bases from V and 4 bases from J, leaving 4 bases between. CDR3 length equals 12 residues. CDR1 and CDR2 from the germline V gene are SGHNT and YYREEE (reference sequence). The CDR3 DNA reads TGTGCCAGCAGCTCGGGCACCGGGGAGCTGTTTTTT. Translated, it gives CASSSGTGELFF.

This rearrangement joins TRBV19 to TRBJ1-6; 7 nucleotides align to TRBD1. J lost 5 bases, V lost 6 bases, and 4 bases had no gene match. The CDR3 is made up of 14 amino acids. CDR1 is LNHDA and CDR2 is SQIVND in the germline V gene (reference sequence). The CDR3 bases are TGTGCCAGTAGGGGACAGCTAAATAATTCACCCCTCCACTTT. It specifies CASRGQLNNSPLHF. Combining the CDR3 with reference TRBV19 and TRBJ1-6 gives the whole variable domain DGGITQSPKYLFRKEGQNVTLSCEQNLNHDAMYWYRQDPGQGLRLIYYSQIVNDFQKGDIAEGYSVSREKKESFPLTVTSAQKNPTAFYLCASRGQLNNSPLHFGNGTRLTVT.

This chain connects TRBV6-5 to TRBJ2-7; possible D gene TRBD1, 6 bases. The CDR3 totals 14 residues. Germline lookup yields CDR1 MNHEY and CDR2 SVGAGI. V lost 6 bases to trimming and J lost 0 bases, with 12 bases between them. The CDR3 loop is CASRNNRDSYEQYF. The CDR3 region has the DNA TGTGCCAGCAGGAATAACAGGGACTCCTACGAGCAGTACTTC.

The J gene is TRBJ2-2, the V gene TRBV13, with D perhaps matching TRBD1 (6 bases). The CDR3 has 14 amino acids. V shed 6 bases and J shed 4 bases, with 12 bases lying between them. Looked up from germline, CDR1 is PRHDT and CDR2 is FYEKMQ (reference sequence). CDR3: CASSRNRATGELFF. In DNA, the CDR3 is TGTGCCAGCAGTCGCAACAGGGCCACCGGGGAGCTGTTTTTT. The full variable domain, completed using reference TRBV13 and TRBJ2-2, is AAGVIQSPRHLIKEKRETATLKCYPIPRHDTVYWYQQGPGQDPQFLISFYEKMQSDKGSIPDRFSAQQFSDYHSELNMSSLELGDSALYFCASSRNRATGELFFGEGSRLTVL.

CDR3 in DNA: TGCGCCAGCAGCTGCCCAGGGAGGGGCTCTAGCAATCAGCCCCAGCATTTT. Translating it yields CASSCPGRGSSNQPQHF. This sequence joins TRBV5-1 and TRBJ1-5, with D possibly being TRBD1 (5 bases). Germline values: CDR1 SGHRS, CDR2 YFSETQ. The CDR3 contains 17 residues. Trimming left V 3 bases short and J 0 bases short, with 16 bases between.

The chain recombines TRBV14 with TRBJ2-6; 9 bases align to TRBD1. Trimming at V came to 5 bases and at J to 2 bases, leaving 7 bases not matched to a gene. CDR3 size: 17 residues. Germline loops: CDR1 SGHDN, CDR2 FVKESK. The chain's CDR3 is CASSIGTGLPGANVLTF. For the CDR3, the DNA is TGTGCCAGCAGCATAGGGACAGGGCTTCCTGGGGCCAACGTCCTGACTTTC.

V gene TRBV5-5 combines with J gene TRBJ1-5, with D possibly TRBD1 on 6 matching bases. V was shortened by 6 bases and J by 3 bases, with 16 bases between the two germline ends. Germline V gene lookup returns CDR1 SGHKS and CDR2 YYEKEE (reference sequence). This CDR3 has 15 amino acids. This chain's CDR3 is CASTPGPGANQPQHF. The DNA of the CDR3 is TGTGCCAGCACCCCGGGGCCAGGGGCCAATCAGCCCCAGCATTTT.

This chain uses TRBV4-1 with TRBJ2-5, with D maybe TRBD2 (5 bases). This CDR3 has 16 amino acids. The germline gives CDR1 MGHRA, CDR2 YSYEKL. Trimming removed 1 base at V and 1 base at J, with 13 bases between. The CDR3 DNA sequence: TGCGCCAGCAGCCAAGGGGTGGGCGGGCTCCAAGAGACCCAGTACTTC. Protein: CASSQGVGGLQETQYF.

The rearrangement joins TRBV7-3 to TRBJ1-1; 9 bases agree with TRBD1. The junction had 5 bases not matched to a gene; V was cut back by 6 bases and J by 6 bases. Germline V CDR1 and CDR2: SGHTA, FQGTGA. The CDR3 covers 13 residues. This chain's CDR3 is CASSLQGASEAFF. Here the CDR3 DNA reads TGTGCCAGCAGTCTACAGGGGGCCTCTGAAGCTTTCTTT.

The chain couples TRBV27 to TRBJ2-5; D gene unclear. This CDR3 has 14 residues. V lost 0 bases and J 5 bases, leaving 10 bases between the germline ends. Germline V gene sequence: CDR1 MNHEY, CDR2 SMNVEV (reference sequence). Here the CDR3 reads CASSLSSASETQYF. The CDR3 DNA reads TGTGCCAGCAGTTTATCTTCAGCGTCGGAGACCCAGTACTTC.

This chain joins TRBV7-2 and TRBJ2-2; a weak D match, TRBD2 (6 bases). The germline CDR1 and CDR2 sequences are SGHTA and FQGNSA. The germline V and J ends were trimmed by 3 bases and 0 bases, with 8 bases remaining between them. The CDR3 covers 15 residues. The CDR3 protein is CASSFSGANTGELFF. The CDR3, as DNA: TGTGCCAGCAGCTTCTCGGGGGCGAACACCGGGGAGCTGTTTTTT.

This chain links TRBV5-1 with TRBJ2-7; a weak D match, TRBD2 (6 bases). The CDR3 length is 17 residues. Germline V gene sequence: CDR1 SGHRS, CDR2 YFSETQ. Deletions cut 0 bases from V and 2 bases from J, with 18 bases between. CDR3 nucleotide sequence: TGCGCCAGCAGCTTGGACGTCGGCGGGACTGTGCCCTACGAGCAGTACTTC. Its translation: CASSLDVGGTVPYEQYF.

The V gene is TRBV11-2, the J gene TRBJ2-3; the match to TRBD1 covers 8 bases. The V gene's germline CDR1 is SGHAT and CDR2 FQNNGV. V was pared by 0 bases and J by 5 bases, with 1 base of the junction left unmatched. The CDR3 loop spans 14 amino acids. CDR3 loop: CASSLDRGRDTQYF. CDR3 in DNA: TGTGCCAGCAGCTTAGACAGGGGGCGAGATACGCAGTATTTT.

The CDR3 sequence is CSVEGADTQYF. The CDR3 nucleotides read TGCAGCGTAGAGGGGGCAGATACGCAGTATTTT. This rearrangement joins TRBV29-1 to TRBJ2-3; a weak D match, TRBD1 (6 bases). This CDR3 has 11 amino acids. Trimming stripped 6 bases from V and 4 bases from J, with 8 bases between. In germline, CDR1 is SQVTM, CDR2 ANQGSEA.

V and J are TRBV9 and TRBJ1-4; 7 positions match TRBD1. V dropped 7 bases and J dropped 2; count of bases not matched to a gene: 14. Germline loops: CDR1 SGDLS, CDR2 YYNGEE. This CDR3 contains 17 residues. DNA of the CDR3: TGTGCCAGCGACAGGGTACAGGGGCGTGTGACTAATGAAAAACTGTTTTTT. It encodes CASDRVQGRVTNEKLFF.

This chain links TRBV30 with TRBJ1-5; 7 bases agree with TRBD1. The J segment lost 4 bases and the V segment lost 5 bases, leaving 5 bases of the junction unmatched. Germline assignment: CDR1 GTSNPN and CDR2 SVGIG (reference sequence). CDR3 length: 13 amino acids. The DNA of the CDR3 is TGTGCCTGGGGGACAGTCTATAATCAGCCCCAGCATTTT. Translation gives CAWGTVYNQPQHF.